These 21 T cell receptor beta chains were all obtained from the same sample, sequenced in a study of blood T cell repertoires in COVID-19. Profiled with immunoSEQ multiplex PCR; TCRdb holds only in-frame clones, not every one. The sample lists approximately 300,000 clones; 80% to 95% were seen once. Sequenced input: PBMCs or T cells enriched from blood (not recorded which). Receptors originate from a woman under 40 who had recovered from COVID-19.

The CDR3, as DNA: TGTGCCAGCAGTTCCCCGTGGGGCGCCTGGGAGACCCAGTACTTC. Translating it yields CASSSPWGAWETQYF. This chain connects TRBV28 to TRBJ2-5; tentatively, D is TRBD1 (5 bases). Germline CDR1 and CDR2: MDHEN and SYDVKM. Trimming cost V 4 bases and J 5 bases, with 17 bases left between them. The CDR3 consists of 15 residues.

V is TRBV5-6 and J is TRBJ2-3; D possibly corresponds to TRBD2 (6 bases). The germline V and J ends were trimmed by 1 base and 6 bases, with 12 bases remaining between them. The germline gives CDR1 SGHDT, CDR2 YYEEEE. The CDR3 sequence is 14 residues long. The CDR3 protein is CASSLFGGLDTQYF. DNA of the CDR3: TGTGCCAGCAGCTTGTTTGGGGGGTTGGATACGCAGTATTTT.

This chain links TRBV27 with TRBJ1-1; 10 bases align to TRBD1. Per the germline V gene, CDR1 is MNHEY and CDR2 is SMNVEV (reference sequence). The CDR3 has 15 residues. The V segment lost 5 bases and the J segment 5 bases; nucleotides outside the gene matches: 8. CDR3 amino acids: CASSPRTGGRTEAFF. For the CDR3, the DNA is TGTGCCAGCAGTCCACGGACAGGGGGAAGGACTGAAGCTTTCTTT.

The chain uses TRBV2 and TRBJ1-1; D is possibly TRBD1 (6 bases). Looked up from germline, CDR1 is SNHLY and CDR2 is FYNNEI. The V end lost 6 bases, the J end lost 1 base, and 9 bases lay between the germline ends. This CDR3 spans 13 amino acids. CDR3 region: CASRGASNTEAFF. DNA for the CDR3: TGTGCCAGCAGGGGGGCCTCGAACACTGAAGCTTTCTTT.

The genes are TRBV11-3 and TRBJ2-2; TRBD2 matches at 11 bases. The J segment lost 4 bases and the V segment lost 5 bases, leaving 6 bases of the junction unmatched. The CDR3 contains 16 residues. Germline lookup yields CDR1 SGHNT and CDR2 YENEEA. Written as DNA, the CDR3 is TGTGCCAGCAGCCCAACCGGGACTAGCGGCACCGGGGAGCTGTTTTTT. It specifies CASSPTGTSGTGELFF.

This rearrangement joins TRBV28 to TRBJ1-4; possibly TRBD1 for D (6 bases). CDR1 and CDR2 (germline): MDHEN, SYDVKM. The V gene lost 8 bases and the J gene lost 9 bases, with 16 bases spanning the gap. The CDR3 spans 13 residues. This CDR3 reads CASEGEGGKKLFF. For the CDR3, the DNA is TGTGCCAGCGAGGGGGAGGGTGGGAAAAAACTGTTTTTT.

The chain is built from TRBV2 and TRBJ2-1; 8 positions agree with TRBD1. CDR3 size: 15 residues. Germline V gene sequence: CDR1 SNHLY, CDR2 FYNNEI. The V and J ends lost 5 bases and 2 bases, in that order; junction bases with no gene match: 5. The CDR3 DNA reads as TGTGCCAGCAGTCCCCAGGGGGCGGCCTACAATGAGCAGTTCTTC. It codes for CASSPQGAAYNEQFF.

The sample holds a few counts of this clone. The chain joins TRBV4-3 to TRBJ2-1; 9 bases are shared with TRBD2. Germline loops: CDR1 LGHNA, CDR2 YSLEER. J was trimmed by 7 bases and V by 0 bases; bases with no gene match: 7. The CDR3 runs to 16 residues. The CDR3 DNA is TGCGCCAGCAGCCAAGATCTTGGCGGGAGGGTAAATGAGCAGTTCTTC. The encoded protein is CASSQDLGGRVNEQFF.

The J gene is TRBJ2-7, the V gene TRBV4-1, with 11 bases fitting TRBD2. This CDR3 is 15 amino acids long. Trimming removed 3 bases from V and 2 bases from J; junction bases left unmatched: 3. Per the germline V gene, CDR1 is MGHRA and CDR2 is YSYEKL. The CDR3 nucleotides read TGCGCCAGCAGCCAGACTAGCGGGGTGACCTACGAGCAGTACTTC. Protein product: CASSQTSGVTYEQYF.

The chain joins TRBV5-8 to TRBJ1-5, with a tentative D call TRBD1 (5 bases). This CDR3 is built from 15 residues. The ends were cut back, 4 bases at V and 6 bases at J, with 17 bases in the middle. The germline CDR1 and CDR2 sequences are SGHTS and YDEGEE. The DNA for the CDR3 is TGTGCCAGCAGCGCGGGGACCTCCACCGCTCAGCCCCAGCATTTT. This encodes CASSAGTSTAQPQHF.

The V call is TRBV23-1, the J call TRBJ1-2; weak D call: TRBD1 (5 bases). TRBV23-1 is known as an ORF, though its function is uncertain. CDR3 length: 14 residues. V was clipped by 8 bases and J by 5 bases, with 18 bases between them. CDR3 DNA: TGCGCCAGCGGAACAAAACAGGTACGTTATGGCTACACCTTC. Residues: CASGTKQVRYGYTF.

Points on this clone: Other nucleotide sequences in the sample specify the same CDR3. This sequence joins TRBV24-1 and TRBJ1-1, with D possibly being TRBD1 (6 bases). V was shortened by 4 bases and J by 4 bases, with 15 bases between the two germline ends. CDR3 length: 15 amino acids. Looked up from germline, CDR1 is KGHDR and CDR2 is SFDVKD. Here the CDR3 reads CATSDPRRGGTEAFF. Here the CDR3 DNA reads TGTGCCACCAGTGACCCCAGAAGGGGGGGCACTGAAGCTTTCTTT.

The CDR3 region is CASSQRRERYSGNTIYF. In nucleotides, the CDR3 is TGTGCCAGCAGCCAGAGACGGGAACGTTACTCTGGAAACACCATATATTTT. This chain uses TRBV11-2 with TRBJ1-3; D not resolved. Germline lookup yields CDR1 SGHAT and CDR2 FQNNGV. The length of the CDR3 is 17 residues. Trimming removed 5 bases from V and 0 bases from J, with 17 bases in between.

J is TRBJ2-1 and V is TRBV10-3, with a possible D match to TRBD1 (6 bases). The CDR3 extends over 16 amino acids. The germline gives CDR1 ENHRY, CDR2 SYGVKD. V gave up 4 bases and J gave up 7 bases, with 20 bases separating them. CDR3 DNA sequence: TGTGCCATCAGTGTCCGCGGAAAGGGGACACAGAATGAGCAGTTCTTC. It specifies CAISVRGKGTQNEQFF.

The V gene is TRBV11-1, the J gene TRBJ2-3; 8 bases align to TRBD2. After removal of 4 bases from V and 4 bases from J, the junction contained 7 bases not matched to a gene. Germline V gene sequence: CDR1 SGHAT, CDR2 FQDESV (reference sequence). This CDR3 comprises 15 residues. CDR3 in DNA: TGTGCCAGCAGCTCGTCGGGGGGGCAGGCAGATACGCAGTATTTT. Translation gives CASSSSGGQADTQYF.

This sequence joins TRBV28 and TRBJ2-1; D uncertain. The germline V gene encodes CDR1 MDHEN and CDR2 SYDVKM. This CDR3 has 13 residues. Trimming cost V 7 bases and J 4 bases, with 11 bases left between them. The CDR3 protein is CASIADGYNEQFF. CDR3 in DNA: TGTGCCAGCATAGCCGACGGTTACAATGAGCAGTTCTTC.

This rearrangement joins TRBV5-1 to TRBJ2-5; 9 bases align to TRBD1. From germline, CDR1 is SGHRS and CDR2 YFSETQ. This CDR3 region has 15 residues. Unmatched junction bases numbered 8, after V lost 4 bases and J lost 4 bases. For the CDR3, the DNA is TGCGCCAGCAGCCAAGGGACAGGGAGGGGAGAGACCCAGTACTTC. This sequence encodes CASSQGTGRGETQYF.

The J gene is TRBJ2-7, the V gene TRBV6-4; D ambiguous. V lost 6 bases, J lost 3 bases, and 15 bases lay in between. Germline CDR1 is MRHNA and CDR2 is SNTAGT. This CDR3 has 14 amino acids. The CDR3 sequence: CASSRRSVLYEQYF. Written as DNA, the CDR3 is TGTGCCAGCAGCAGAAGGAGCGTCCTCTACGAGCAGTACTTC.

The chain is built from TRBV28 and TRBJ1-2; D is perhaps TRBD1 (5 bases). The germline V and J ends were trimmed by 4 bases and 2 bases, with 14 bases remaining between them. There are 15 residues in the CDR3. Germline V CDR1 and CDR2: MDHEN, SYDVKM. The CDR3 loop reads CASSSPGMGNYGYTF. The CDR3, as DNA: TGTGCCAGCAGTTCCCCAGGGATGGGGAACTATGGCTACACCTTC.

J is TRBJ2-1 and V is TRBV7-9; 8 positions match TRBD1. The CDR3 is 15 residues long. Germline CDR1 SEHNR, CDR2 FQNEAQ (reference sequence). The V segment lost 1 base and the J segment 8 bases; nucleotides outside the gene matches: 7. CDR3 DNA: TGTGCCAGCAGCTTAGTTCAGGGGGCCCTTTATGAGCAGTTCTTC. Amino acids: CASSLVQGALYEQFF. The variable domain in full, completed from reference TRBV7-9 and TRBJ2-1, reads DTGVSQNPRHKITKRGQNVTFRCDPISEHNRLYWYRQTLGQGPEFLTYFQNEAQLEKSRLLSDRFSAERPKGSFSTLEIQRTEQGDSAMYLCASSLVQGALYEQFFGPGTRLTVL.

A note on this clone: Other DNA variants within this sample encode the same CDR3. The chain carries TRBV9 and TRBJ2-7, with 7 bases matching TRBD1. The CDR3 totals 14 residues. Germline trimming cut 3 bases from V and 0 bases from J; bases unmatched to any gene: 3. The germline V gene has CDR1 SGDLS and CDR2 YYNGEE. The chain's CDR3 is CASSGTGSSYEQYF. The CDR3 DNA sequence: TGTGCCAGCAGCGGGACAGGATCCTCCTACGAGCAGTACTTC.